This TCR beta chain was recorded in a study of blood T cells in healthy people across ages. Study conclusions and caveats: The diversity estimates, figures obtained from one million T cells, were considered underestimates. Getting older went along with TCR beta diversity per million T cells dropping roughly linearly.

This clonotype showed up just a few times. Its antigen is unknown. V was shortened by 6 bases and J by 4 bases, with 13 bases between the two germline ends. The CDR3 has 14 amino acids. The germline CDR1 and CDR2 sequences are SNHLY and FYNNEI. Through a sample-barcoded 5' primer and a J-beta primer mix, a second PCR was run for roughly 6 to 11 cycles. With 12 random nucleotides, a template-switch adaptor tagged each individual cDNA molecule. Each CDR3 protein is one row after TCRdb ran MiXCR on the 5' RACE reads. The sample carries around 710,000 distinct CDR3 sequences, around 46% recorded once. This TCR was sampled from a woman in her sixties in good health. This chain uses TRBV2 with TRBJ1-5; D unclear. The specimen was blood. The CDR3 loop reads CASSGNTPNQPQHF. CDR3 coding DNA: TGTGCCAGCAGCGGCAACACGCCGAATCAGCCCCAGCATTTT. Drawing the rest from reference TRBV2 and TRBJ1-5, the complete variable domain is EPEVTQTPSHQVTQMGQEVILRCVPISNHLYFYWYRQILGQKVEFLVSFYNNEISEKSEIFDDQFSVERPDGSNFTLKIRSTKLEDSAMYFCASSGNTPNQPQHFGDGTRLSIL.